This TCR beta chain was documented in a study of technical replicates of blood from a handful of donors. V was pared by 2 bases and J by 0 bases, with 8 bases between. This CDR3 comprises 14 residues. The germline gives CDR1 SGHVS, CDR2 FQNEAQ. Measured with immunoSEQ multiplex PCR; TCRdb has only the in-frame clones, and not every one. The sample contains 55,000 to 75,000 clones, around 95% of which appear only once. V and J are TRBV7-8 and TRBJ2-7; D remains unclear. This sequence was found in a human donor in good health. Some clones in this sample may be carry-over from other donors' samples. The source material was PBMCs. CDR3 DNA: TGTGCCAGCAGCTTACAAGCGTTCTCCTACGAGCAGTACTTC. Protein: CASSLQAFSYEQYF.